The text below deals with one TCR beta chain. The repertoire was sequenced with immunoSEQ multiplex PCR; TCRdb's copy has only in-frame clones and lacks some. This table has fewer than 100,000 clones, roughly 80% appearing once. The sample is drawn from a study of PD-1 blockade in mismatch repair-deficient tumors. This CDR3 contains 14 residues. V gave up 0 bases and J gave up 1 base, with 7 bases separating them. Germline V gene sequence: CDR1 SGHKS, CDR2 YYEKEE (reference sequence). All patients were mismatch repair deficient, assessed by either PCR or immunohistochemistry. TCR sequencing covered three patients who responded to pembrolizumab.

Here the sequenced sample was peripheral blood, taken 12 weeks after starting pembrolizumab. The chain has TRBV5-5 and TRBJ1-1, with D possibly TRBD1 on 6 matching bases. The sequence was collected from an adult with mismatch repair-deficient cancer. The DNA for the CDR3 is TGTGCCAGCAGCTTGGCGACAGGGAACACTGAAGCTTTCTTT. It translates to CASSLATGNTEAFF. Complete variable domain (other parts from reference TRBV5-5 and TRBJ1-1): DAGVTQSPTHLIKTRGQQVTLRCSPISGHKSVSWYQQVLGQGPQFIFQYYEKEERGRGNFPDRFSARQFPNYSSELNVNALLLGDSALYLCASSLATGNTEAFFGQGTRLTVV.